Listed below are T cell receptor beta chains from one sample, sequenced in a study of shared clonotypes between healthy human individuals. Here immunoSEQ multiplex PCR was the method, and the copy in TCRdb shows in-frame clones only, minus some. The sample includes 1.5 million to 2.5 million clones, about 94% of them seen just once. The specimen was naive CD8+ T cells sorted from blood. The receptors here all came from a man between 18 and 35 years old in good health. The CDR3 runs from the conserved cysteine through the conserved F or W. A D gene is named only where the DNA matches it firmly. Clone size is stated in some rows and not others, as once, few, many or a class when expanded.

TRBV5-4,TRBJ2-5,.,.,TGTGCCAGCAGCTTGGCGGCAGGGGAGCAAGAGACCCAGTACTTC,CASSLAAGEQETQYF
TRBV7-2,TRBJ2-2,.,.,TGTGCCAGCAGCTTAGAAAACATGCTCACCGGGGAGCTGTTTTTT,CASSLENMLTGELFF
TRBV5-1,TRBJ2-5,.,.,TGCGCCAGCAGCTTGGAGGCAAACCAAGAGACCCAGTACTTC,CASSLEANQETQYF
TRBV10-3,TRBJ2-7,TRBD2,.,TGTGCCATCAGTGATGACCTAGCGGGGGGCTCCTACGAGCAGTACTTC,CAISDDLAGGSYEQYF
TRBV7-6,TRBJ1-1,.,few,TGTGCCAGCAGCTTCAGTGGGGCGAGTGAAGCTTTCTTT,CASSFSGASEAFF
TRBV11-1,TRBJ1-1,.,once,TGTGCCAGCAGCTTAGCTCGGGGGGCCGGCACTGAAGCTTTCTTT,CASSLARGAGTEAFF
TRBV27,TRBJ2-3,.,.,TGTGCCAGCAGTGCCGCGAGAGGGGGAGTGACAGATACGCAGTATTTT,CASSAARGGVTDTQYF
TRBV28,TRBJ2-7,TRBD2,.,TGTGCCAGCAGTTTACCCTCAGGGCGGGCTAGCGGGGCCACCTACGAGCAGTACTTC,CASSLPSGRASGATYEQYF
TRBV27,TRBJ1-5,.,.,TGTGCCAGCAGTATCGTGGTCTTGCCAGGGTGTCAGCCCCAGCATTTT,CASSIVVLPGCQPQHF
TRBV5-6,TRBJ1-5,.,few,TGTGCCAGCAGCTTGGGGGGAGGTCAGCCCCAGCATTTT,CASSLGGGQPQHF
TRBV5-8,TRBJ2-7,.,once,TGTGCCAGCAGCTTGGAGCCCCAATTAGAGGGGTACGAGCAGTACTTC,CASSLEPQLEGYEQYF
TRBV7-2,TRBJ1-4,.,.,TGTGCCAGCAGCTTAGCGGGAACGGGAGGAGAAAAACTGTTTTTT,CASSLAGTGGEKLFF
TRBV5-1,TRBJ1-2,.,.,TGCGCCAGCAGCTGGGACGGTAACTATGGCTACACCTTC,CASSWDGNYGYTF
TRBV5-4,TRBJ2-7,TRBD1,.,TGTGCCAGCAGCTTGGCTCCAGGACAGGCCTACGAGCAGTACTTC,CASSLAPGQAYEQYF
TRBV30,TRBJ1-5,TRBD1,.,TGTGCCTGGAGTGTAGGGGCAGGGGGTGGTCAGCCCCAGCATTTT,CAWSVGAGGGQPQHF
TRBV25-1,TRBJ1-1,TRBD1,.,TGTGCCAGCAGACAGGGGACTGAAGCTTTCTTT,CASRQGTEAFF
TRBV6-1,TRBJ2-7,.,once,TGTGCCAGTCTGGGGGGACCATACGAGCAGTACTTC,CASLGGPYEQYF
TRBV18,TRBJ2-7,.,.,TGTGCCAGCTCACCATTCAGAGGGAGTTACGAGCAGTACTTC,CASSPFRGSYEQYF
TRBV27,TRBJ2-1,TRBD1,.,TGTGCCAGCAGTTTCTTAACGGGACAGGGCAACAATGAGCAGTTCTTC,CASSFLTGQGNNEQFF
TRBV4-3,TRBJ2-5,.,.,TGCGCCAGCAGCCAAATACTAGACCCACAAGAGACCCAGTACTTC,CASSQILDPQETQYF
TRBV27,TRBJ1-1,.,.,TGTGCCAGCAGTTTATACGGGGGGACTGAAGCTTTCTTT,CASSLYGGTEAFF
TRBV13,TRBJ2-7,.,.,TGTGCCAGCAGCTGGAGGGGAGGCGACGAGCAGTACTTC,CASSWRGGDEQYF
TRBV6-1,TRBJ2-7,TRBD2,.,TGTGCCAGCAGCGTACCTAGCGGGGGGTCCGGCGAGCAGTACTTC,CASSVPSGGSGEQYF
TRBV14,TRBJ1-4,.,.,TGTGCCAGCAGCCAAGATTGGGGAAATGCTAATGAAAAACTGTTTTTT,CASSQDWGNANEKLFF
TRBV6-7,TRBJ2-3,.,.,TGTGCCAGCAGTTACCACCGACTAGAAGCAAGCACAGATACGCAGTATTTT,CASSYHRLEASTDTQYF
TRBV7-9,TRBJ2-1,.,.,TGTGCCAGCAGCTTGTTCGTGGGAGTTGAGCAGTTCTTC,CASSLFVGVEQFF
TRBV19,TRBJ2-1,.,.,TGTGCCAGTAGTATAGAGCGAAGCTCCTACAATGAGCAGTTCTTC,CASSIERSSYNEQFF
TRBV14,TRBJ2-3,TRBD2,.,TGTGCCAGCAGCCGACTAGCGGGAGTTTCAGATACGCAGTATTTT,CASSRLAGVSDTQYF
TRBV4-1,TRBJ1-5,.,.,TGCGCCAGCTCCTGGGGGGGTAGCAATCAGCCCCAGCATTTT,CASSWGGSNQPQHF
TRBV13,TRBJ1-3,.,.,TGTGCCAGCAGCTTAGTAGGACAGCTCTCTGGAAACACCATATATTTT,CASSLVGQLSGNTIYF
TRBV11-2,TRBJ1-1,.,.,TGTGCCAGCAGCTTAGACCGGAACACTGAAGCTTTCTTT,CASSLDRNTEAFF
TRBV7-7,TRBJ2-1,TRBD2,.,TGTGCTAGCAGCTTGGGGACTAGCGGATACAATGAGCAGTTCTTC,CASSLGTSGYNEQFF
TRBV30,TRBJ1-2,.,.,TGTGCCTGGAGTGAGGACGGTCTGGGCTACACCTTC,CAWSEDGLGYTF
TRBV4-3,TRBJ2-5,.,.,TGCGCCAGCAGCCAAGATACTAGCTCGAGAGAGACCCAGTACTTC,CASSQDTSSRETQYF
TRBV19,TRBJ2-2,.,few,TGTGCCAGTACCCACGACACCGGGGAGCTGTTTTTT,CASTHDTGELFF
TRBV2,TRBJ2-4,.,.,TGTGCCAGCAGAGGGACGGGGGATCGAGCCAAAAACATTCAGTACTTC,CASRGTGDRAKNIQYF
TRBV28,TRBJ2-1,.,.,TGTGCCAGCAGTTCGGGCACCTACAATGAGCAGTTCTTC,CASSSGTYNEQFF
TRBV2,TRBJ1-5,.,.,TGTGCCAGCAGTGCCCAGGCCCTCCTCAATCAGCCCCAGCATTTT,CASSAQALLNQPQHF
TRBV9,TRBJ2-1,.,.,TGTGCCAGCGGGGACAACAATGAGCAGTTCTTC,CASGDNNEQFF
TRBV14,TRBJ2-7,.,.,TGTGCCAGCAGCCCCTGGGGGGCTGGCTACGAGCAGTACTTC,CASSPWGAGYEQYF
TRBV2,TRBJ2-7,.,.,TGTGCCAGCCAGAGCGGTCGGCAGGGCTCCTACGAGCAGTACTTC,CASQSGRQGSYEQYF
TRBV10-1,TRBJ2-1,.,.,TGCGCCAGCAGTGAGTCGACTACAGCGTCACATCTGGGTGAGCAGTTCTTC,CASSESTTASHLGEQFF
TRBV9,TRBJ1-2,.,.,TGTGCCAGCAGCGTAGGAGGCGGGAACTATGGCTACACCTTC,CASSVGGGNYGYTF
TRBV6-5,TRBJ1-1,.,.,TGTGCCAGCAGTTACGACGAAAGGGGACGTGAAGCTTTCTTT,CASSYDERGREAFF
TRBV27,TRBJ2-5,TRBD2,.,TGTGCCAGCAGTCCCCGGGGGGATAGCCAGTACTTC,CASSPRGDSQYF
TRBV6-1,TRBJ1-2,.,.,TGTGCCAGCAGCTCGGACAGTCTCGCCTATGGCTACACCTTC,CASSSDSLAYGYTF
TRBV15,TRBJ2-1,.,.,TGTGCCACCACCCACAGTGACGGCTCCTACAATGAGCAGTTCTTC,CATTHSDGSYNEQFF
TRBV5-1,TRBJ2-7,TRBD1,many,TGCGCCAGCAGCTTCCCGGGACAGGGGGTCTACGAGCAGTACTTC,CASSFPGQGVYEQYF